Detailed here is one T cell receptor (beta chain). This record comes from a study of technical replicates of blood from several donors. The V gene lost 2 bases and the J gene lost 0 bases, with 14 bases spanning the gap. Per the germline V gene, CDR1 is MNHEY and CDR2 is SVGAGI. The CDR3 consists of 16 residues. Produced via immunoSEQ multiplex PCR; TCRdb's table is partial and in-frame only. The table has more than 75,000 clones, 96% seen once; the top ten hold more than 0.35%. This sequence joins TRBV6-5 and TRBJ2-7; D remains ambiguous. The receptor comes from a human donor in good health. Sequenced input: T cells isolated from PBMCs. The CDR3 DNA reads TGTGCCAGCAGTTACGATAGGCGGTCGAGCTCCTACGAGCAGTACTTC. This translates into CASSYDRRSSSYEQYF.